This TCR beta chain stems from a study of radiotherapy plus CTLA-4 blockade in lung cancer. On the study more broadly: Disease control was present in around a third of patients, and objective responses in approximately 20%.

In the case of this clone: Its cognate antigen is unknown.

Profiled with immunoSEQ multiplex PCR; TCRdb holds only in-frame clones, not every one. The sample contains about 82,000 clones, more than 70% of which appear only once. The CDR3 consists of 15 residues. Germline lookup yields CDR1 SGHVS and CDR2 FQNEAQ. The V gene lost 2 bases and the J gene lost 3 bases, with 11 bases spanning the gap. Study results and caveats: Peripheral blood showed expansion of tumor-derived TCR clones after radiotherapy and ipilimumab. Among reported predictors of response, early blood T cell clone dynamics with interferon-beta performed best.

People whose metastatic non-small-cell lung cancer was chemo-refractory got focal radiation along with CTLA-4 blockade by ipilimumab. This chain connects TRBV7-8 to TRBJ2-1, with TRBD2 as a possible D gene (6 bases). This clonotype was obtained from a human donor with non-small cell lung cancer that progressed on radiotherapy plus ipilimumab. The sequencing here drew on peripheral blood, taken from a patient treated with radiotherapy plus ipilimumab. CDR3 protein: CASSLSGEDYNEQFF. For the CDR3, the DNA is TGTGCCAGCAGCTTATCGGGGGAGGACTACAATGAGCAGTTCTTC. The whole variable domain, remainder taken from reference TRBV7-8 and TRBJ2-1, is GAGVSQSPRYKVAKRGQDVALRCDPISGHVSLFWYQQALGQGPEFLTYFQNEAQLDKSGLPSDRFFAERPEGSVSTLKIQRTQQEDSAVYLCASSLSGEDYNEQFFGPGTRLTVL.